One and the same sample provided the 30 T cell receptor beta chains below, sequenced in a study of tissue T cells after allogeneic stem cell transplantation. Steroid-refractory graft-versus-host disease after allogeneic hematopoietic cell transplant qualified adults for prospective research-autopsy enrollment. Assay used: immunoSEQ multiplex PCR; TCRdb lists only in-frame clones, some missing. Of roughly 3,100 clones detected, around two thirds appear once; the ten largest clones hold roughly 14%. Source: descending colon tissue, taken at autopsy. The receptors originated from a male patient of 60 years or more with steroid-refractory graft-versus-host disease after an allogeneic stem cell transplant. Some T cells may arise from the graft donor.

The table lists this clone with a few counts. This chain links TRBV4-3 with TRBJ2-4; perhaps D is TRBD1 or TRBD2 (5 bases each). The V gene's germline CDR1 is LGHNA and CDR2 YSLEER. Trimming removed 4 bases at V and 7 bases at J, with 20 bases between. The CDR3 contains 16 residues. The CDR3 nucleotides are TGCGCCAGCAGCCCCCACCAAACCGCCAGGGAGAACATTCAGTACTTC. This sequence encodes CASSPHQTARENIQYF.

This clone was detected a few times. Relative to the germline gene, one junction end is altered; a read error may explain this. The chain uses TRBV7-7 and TRBJ1-5; D is unclear. The germline CDR1 and CDR2 sequences are SSHAT and FNYEAQ (reference sequence). The CDR3 spans 13 residues. CDR3 sequence (DNA): TGTGCTAGCAGCTTAACGCTTTATCAGCCCCAGCATTTT. It yields the protein CASSLTLYQPQHF.

V and J are TRBV7-3 and TRBJ1-6, with D uncertain. This CDR3 region has 13 residues. Deletions cut 4 bases from V and 7 bases from J, with 8 bases between. CDR1 is SGHTA and CDR2 is FQGTGA in the germline V gene. CDR3 coding DNA: TGTGCCAGCAGCTCGGTGGGGAATTCACCCCTCCACTTT. This codes for CASSSVGNSPLHF.

The chain has TRBV4-2 and TRBJ1-5; a possible D gene is TRBD1 (5 bases). V was pared by 1 base and J by 2 bases, with 15 bases between. This CDR3 comprises 17 residues. Per germline, CDR1 LGHNA and CDR2 YNFKEQ. The CDR3 loop is CASSQVGYTGGNQPQHF. The DNA for the CDR3 is TGTGCCAGCAGCCAAGTGGGGTACACAGGAGGCAATCAGCCCCAGCATTTT.

This chain connects TRBV9 to TRBJ2-7, with 10 bases identical to TRBD1. CDR3 length: 16 amino acids. V lost 0 bases and J lost 3; bases outside the gene matches: 6. Germline V CDR1 and CDR2: SGDLS, YYNGEE. CDR3 nucleotide sequence: TGTGCCAGCAGCGTAGGACGACAGGGGGCGCGCTACGAGCAGTACTTC. Its protein is CASSVGRQGARYEQYF. The full variable domain, completed using reference TRBV9 and TRBJ2-7, is DSGVTQTPKHLITATGQRVTLRCSPRSGDLSVYWYQQSLDQGLQFLIQYYNGEERAKGNILERFSAQQFPDLHSELNLSSLELGDSALYFCASSVGRQGARYEQYFGPGTRLTVT.

In this sample, this clone turned up a few times. The chain couples TRBV7-2 to TRBJ2-7; D gene unclear. CDR1 is SGHTA, CDR2 FQGNSA, per germline. The CDR3 runs 12 residues. The ends were cut back, 5 bases at V and 2 bases at J, with 7 bases in the middle. The chain's CDR3 is CASSPPTYEQYF. The CDR3 region has the DNA TGTGCCAGCAGCCCCCCGACCTACGAGCAGTACTTC.

The chain has TRBV14 and TRBJ2-1, with D hard to call. The CDR3 is made up of 18 amino acids. The V end lost 0 bases, the J end lost 8 bases, and 23 bases lay between the germline ends. Germline assignment: CDR1 SGHDN and CDR2 FVKESK. The CDR3 protein is CASSQDLGYGWSGDEQFF. As DNA, the CDR3 is TGTGCCAGCAGCCAAGATTTAGGGTACGGGTGGTCGGGCGATGAGCAGTTCTTC.

This clone has more than one count but fewer than ten. V is TRBV3-1 (or the pseudogene TRBV3-2) and J is TRBJ2-5; TRBD2 agrees at 7 bases. CDR3 length: 15 amino acids. In germline, CDR1 is LGHDT, CDR2 YNNKEL (reference sequence). Trimming removed 3 bases from V and 7 bases from J; junction bases left unmatched: 11. The CDR3 coding sequence is TGTGCCAGCAGCCACCGAACGGGGGGATCGGTGACCCAGTACTTC. This gives the protein CASSHRTGGSVTQYF.

This clone was seen a handful of times. The rearrangement links TRBV2 to TRBJ1-1, with D uncertain. Germline-derived CDR1 and CDR2 are SNHLY and FYNNEI. There are 11 residues in the CDR3. V shed 6 bases and J shed 10 bases, with 12 bases lying between them. The CDR3 DNA follows: TGTGCCAGCAGGATCTACAGAGGAGCTTTCTTT. It yields the protein CASRIYRGAFF. Full variable domain (outside the CDR3, taken from reference TRBV2 and TRBJ1-1): EPEVTQTPSHQVTQMGQEVILRCVPISNHLYFYWYRQILGQKVEFLVSFYNNEISEKSEIFDDQFSVERPDGSNFTLKIRSTKLEDSAMYFCASRIYRGAFFGQGTRLTVV.

This clone was recorded only once. The chain uses TRBV1 and TRBJ2-5. TRBV1 is given as a pseudogene. This CDR3 region has 11 residues. The CDR3 region is CTSSQVETQYF. CDR3 DNA: TGCACCAGCAGCCAAGTTGAGACCCAGTACTTC.

By sample fraction, this clone is large (0.1 to 1%). The chain is built from TRBV5-6 and TRBJ2-5, with 8 nucleotides matching TRBD2. The CDR3 loop spans 15 amino acids. V was pared by 0 bases and J by 4 bases, with 5 bases of the junction left unmatched. CDR1 is SGHDT, CDR2 YYEEEE, per germline. The CDR3 DNA reads TGTGCCAGCAGCTTGGGGGCCGGGGGGGGAGAGACCCAGTACTTC. It codes for CASSLGAGGGETQYF.

Concerning this clone itself: Other DNA sequences in this specimen translate into the identical CDR3. CDR3 residues: CASSLGGGFSPQHF. CDR3 nucleotide sequence: TGCGCCAGCAGCCTCGGGGGGGGGTTTTCGCCCCAGCATTTT. The chain recombines TRBV5-1 with TRBJ1-5, with a tentative D call TRBD1 (5 bases). This CDR3 has 14 residues. The V gene lost 4 bases and the J gene lost 9 bases, with 17 bases spanning the gap. CDR1 is SGHRS, CDR2 YFSETQ, per germline.

This clone was observed a handful of times. The rearrangement joins TRBV5-4 to TRBJ2-1, with TRBD2 identical over 11 bases. The germline V gene encodes CDR1 SGHNT and CDR2 YYREEE (reference sequence). Trimming at V came to 2 bases and at J to 4 bases, leaving 5 bases not matched to a gene. The CDR3 covers 16 residues. CDR3 nucleotides: TGTGCCAGCAGCTTACCGACTAGCGGGGCTTACAATGAGCAGTTCTTC. Translation: CASSLPTSGAYNEQFF.

This clone was counted between two and nine times. CDR3: CASSSWDSQETQYF. The CDR3, as DNA: TGTGCCAGCAGTTCTTGGGACAGTCAAGAGACCCAGTACTTC. The chain recombines TRBV6-2 or TRBV6-3 with TRBJ2-5, with 7 bases matching TRBD1. V was clipped by 4 bases and J by 2 bases; unmatched bases: 4. Per the germline V gene, CDR1 is MNHEY and CDR2 is SVGEGT. The CDR3 sequence is 14 residues long.

J is TRBJ2-1 and V is TRBV7-9, with D unresolved. This CDR3 comprises 15 residues. V lost 5 bases, J lost 7 bases, and 18 bases lay in between. CDR1 and CDR2 (germline): SEHNR, FQNEAQ (reference sequence). In nucleotides, the CDR3 is TGTGCCAGCAGCCCGCCCGGTGTGGGATGGAATGAGCAGTTCTTC. This translates into CASSPPGVGWNEQFF.

This clone was recorded a few times. The chain couples TRBV3-1 (or the pseudogene TRBV3-2) to TRBJ2-3, with D unresolved. The CDR3 consists of 14 residues. V lost 1 base, J lost 6 bases, and 11 bases lay in between. Per the germline V gene, CDR1 is LGHDT and CDR2 is YNNKEL (reference sequence). CDR3 DNA: TGTGCCAGCAGCCAAGGCAGGCCGGCGGATACGCAGTATTTT. Its protein product is CASSQGRPADTQYF.

In this sample, this clone turned up a few times. The chain recombines TRBV14 with TRBJ2-5, with no clear D. CDR3 length equals 15 residues. CDR1 SGHDN and CDR2 FVKESK come from the germline V gene. Trimming took off 3 bases at V and 5 bases at J, with 16 bases between the two ends. The CDR3 region has the DNA TGTGCCAGCAGCCAGATGGCCGGTGATTATGAGACCCAGTACTTC. Its translation is CASSQMAGDYETQYF.

V gene TRBV3-1 (or the pseudogene TRBV3-2) combines with J gene TRBJ1-5, with D uncertain. Trimming removed 4 bases from V and 3 bases from J, with 7 bases in between. Germline CDR1 is LGHDT and CDR2 is YNNKEL (reference sequence). The CDR3 is made up of 13 amino acids. As DNA, the CDR3 is TGTGCCAGCAGCCGGCTCGACAATCAGCCCCAGCATTTT. Translating it yields CASSRLDNQPQHF.

This clone was seen only once. The chain carries TRBV6-5 and TRBJ2-3; 7 bases line up with TRBD1. Germline V CDR1 and CDR2: MNHEY, SVGAGI. This CDR3 is built from 15 residues. Trimming at V came to 6 bases and at J to 4 bases, leaving 10 bases not matched to a gene. Here the CDR3 reads CASRSDRAGSDTQYF. CDR3 DNA: TGTGCCAGCAGGTCTGACAGGGCGGGTTCAGATACGCAGTATTTT.

V and J are TRBV6-5 and TRBJ1-4, with D uncertain. V was pared by 7 bases and J by 5 bases, with 5 bases between. Germline values: CDR1 MNHEY, CDR2 SVGAGI. The length of the CDR3 is 11 residues. The CDR3 DNA sequence: TGTGCCAGCAAACGAAATGAAAAACTGTTTTTT. It codes for CASKRNEKLFF.

This rearrangement joins TRBV6-5 to TRBJ2-1; no clear D gene. Per the germline V gene, CDR1 is MNHEY and CDR2 is SVGAGI. There are 15 residues in the CDR3. The ends were cut back, 5 bases at V and 4 bases at J, with 15 bases in the middle. Here the CDR3 reads CASSPIFAEYNEQFF. In DNA, the CDR3 is TGTGCCAGCAGTCCGATATTCGCCGAGTACAATGAGCAGTTCTTC.

The chain couples TRBV12-5 to TRBJ1-6; 7 bases are shared with TRBD1. The CDR3 has 18 amino acids. V was clipped by 0 bases and J by 6 bases; unmatched bases: 11. CDR1 is LGHNT, CDR2 FRNRAP, per germline. CDR3: CASGLVGEQGRPNSPLHF. The CDR3 nucleotides read TGTGCTAGTGGTTTGGTAGGGGAACAGGGGAGACCTAATTCACCCCTCCACTTT.

This clone was detected only a few times. This chain connects TRBV6-5 to TRBJ2-3, with unresolved D. V lost 6 bases and J 6 bases, leaving 10 bases between the germline ends. The CDR3 length is 12 residues. From germline, CDR1 is MNHEY and CDR2 SVGAGI. The CDR3 nucleotides are TGTGCCAGCAGAGCCGGCCGGGATACGCAGTATTTT. Translated, it gives CASRAGRDTQYF.

V usage is TRBV5-4 and J usage is TRBJ1-1; 9 bases align to TRBD1. Germline CDR1 and CDR2: SGHNT and YYREEE (reference sequence). The CDR3 spans 17 residues. Germline trimming cut 2 bases from V and 4 bases from J; bases unmatched to any gene: 12. The CDR3 region is CASSLMGQGAKGTEAFF. The CDR3 DNA is TGTGCCAGCAGCTTAATGGGACAGGGTGCGAAAGGCACTGAAGCTTTCTTT.

The rearrangement uses TRBV10-3 and TRBJ2-7; D uncertain. Between the trimmed V and J ends, which lost 0 bases and 0 bases, there was a span of 12 bases. This CDR3 has 16 amino acids. Germline V lookup: CDR1 ENHRY, CDR2 SYGVKD. The CDR3 is CAISESRRRNSYEQYF. The CDR3 coding sequence is TGTGCCATCAGTGAGTCGAGACGGCGGAACTCCTACGAGCAGTACTTC.

The V call is TRBV7-6, the J call TRBJ2-2; 9 nucleotides match TRBD1. Germline-derived CDR1 and CDR2 are SGHVS and FNYEAQ. The CDR3 has 16 residues. Trimming cost V 1 base and J 12 bases; bases outside gene matches: 12. The DNA for the CDR3 is TGTGCCAGCAGCTTAGGGGGACAGGGTACAGGTCGGAAGCTGTTTTTT. Its translation: CASSLGGQGTGRKLFF.

This clone was detected only a few times. The genes are TRBV6-5 and TRBJ1-5; weak D call: TRBD1 (5 bases). The CDR3 is made up of 13 amino acids. V lost 9 bases and J 3 bases, leaving 12 bases between the germline ends. CDR1 is MNHEY and CDR2 is SVGAGI in the germline V gene. The CDR3 DNA follows: TGTGCCAGTCGGATGGGGCCCAATCAGCCCCAGCATTTT. It codes for CASRMGPNQPQHF.

The rearrangement uses TRBV6-5 and TRBJ1-1; D remains unclear. V was pared by 2 bases and J by 3 bases, with 7 bases between. Germline V gene sequence: CDR1 MNHEY, CDR2 SVGAGI. The CDR3 has 13 residues. Written as DNA, the CDR3 is TGTGCCAGCAGTTACAGGGATGACACTGAAGCTTTCTTT. This encodes CASSYRDDTEAFF.

The chain links TRBV9 to TRBJ2-3; 10 nucleotides line up with TRBD2. The length of the CDR3 is 17 residues. J gave up 4 bases and V 4 bases, and 12 bases lay outside the gene matches. CDR1 SGDLS and CDR2 YYNGEE come from the germline V gene. CDR3 loop: CASSPSRAGGVADTQYF. The CDR3 bases are TGTGCCAGCAGCCCCAGTAGAGCGGGGGGGGTCGCAGATACGCAGTATTTT.

The chain links TRBV12-3 or TRBV12-4 to TRBJ2-3; D is undetermined. This CDR3 spans 13 amino acids. The V gene lost 6 bases and the J gene lost 5 bases, with 12 bases spanning the gap. The CDR3 reads CASSRAFGDTQYF. The CDR3 DNA sequence: TGTGCCAGCAGCCGCGCGTTCGGAGATACGCAGTATTTT.